This TCR beta chain was profiled in a study of CD8+CD57+ T cells in acquired aplastic anemia. Whole-study context: The sorted CD4+ and CD8+ cells yielded an average approximately 3 ug of DNA.

This clonotype was counted ten times or more. As yet, its antigen is unknown. Study-level findings and limits: Twenty-nine CD8+ CDR3 sequences were shared between patients and controls.

It was genomic DNA that served as the template for profiling TCR beta VDJ and CDR3. TCRdb itself ran the reads through MiXCR, one entry per CDR3 protein. The data contain 170,000 or so distinct CDR3 sequences, about 50% of them seen just once; the ten biggest clones take up under 35%. Patients chosen for sequencing had CD8+CD57+ cells that had expanded, as shown by flow cytometry. The CDR3 runs to 13 residues. Looked up from germline, CDR1 is MNHNS and CDR2 is SASEGT. The V gene end was trimmed by 6 bases and the J gene end by 3 bases; junction bases not matched to a gene: 2. The sample consisted of sorted CD4+, CD8+, or CD8+CD57+ T cells (not recorded which) from PBMCs. This chain connects TRBV6-1 to TRBJ1-5; 7 nucleotides line up with TRBD1. The receptor was isolated from a human donor with aplastic anemia. The CDR3 is CASRGQSNQPQHF. The CDR3 nucleotides are TGTGCCAGCAGGGGACAGTCCAATCAGCCCCAGCATTTT.